A single sample gave rise to the 8 T cell receptor beta chains below, sequenced in a study of CD8+ T cells in alopecia areata. The treatment was: oral pan-JAK inhibitor, 5-10 mg twice daily. It was cDNA, reverse transcribed from extracted RNA, that served as the sequencing template. Generated by immunoSEQ multiplex PCR, the TCRdb table keeps only in-frame clones and is missing some. This table holds about 200,000 clones, about three fifths found once. The sample here was CD4+ T cells sorted from blood, taken at week 4, from a patient treated with tofacitinib. These receptors were collected from a human donor with alopecia areata.

This rearrangement joins TRBV19 to TRBJ2-4, with D possibly matching TRBD1 (5 bases). CDR3 length equals 11 residues. Trimming stripped 7 bases from V and 8 bases from J, with 9 bases between. From germline, CDR1 is LNHDA and CDR2 SQIVND (reference sequence). CDR3 sequence: CASTQGDIQYF. The DNA for the CDR3 is TGTGCCAGTACGCAGGGCGACATTCAGTACTTC.

This clone was seen only a few times. The J gene is TRBJ1-2, the V gene TRBV30; D is unresolved. The CDR3 consists of 13 residues. Looked up from germline, CDR1 is GTSNPN and CDR2 is SVGIG (reference sequence). V was cut by 2 bases and J by 0 bases, with 7 bases left in between. The CDR3 nucleotides read TGTGCCTGGAGTCCCAGCCCTAACTATGGCTACACCTTC. The encoded protein is CAWSPSPNYGYTF.

This clone was seen a handful of times. The CDR3 DNA is TGCAGCGTTGTCCGGAACGAGCAGTACTTC. As protein: CSVVRNEQYF. The V call is TRBV29-1, the J call TRBJ2-7; no clear D gene. This CDR3 region has 10 residues. V lost 4 bases and J lost 5, with 6 bases in between. CDR1 and CDR2 from the germline V gene are SQVTM and ANQGSEA.

The rearrangement joins TRBV11-2 to TRBJ2-7; D is ambiguous. V lost 5 bases, J lost 6 bases, and 17 bases lay in between. The germline V gene has CDR1 SGHAT and CDR2 FQNNGV. The CDR3 covers 14 residues. As DNA, the CDR3 is TGTGCCAGCAGCGTATCTCCCCTCCTGAGCGAGCAGTACTTC. Translation gives CASSVSPLLSEQYF.

The J gene is TRBJ2-1, the V gene TRBV9; 10 bases align to TRBD2. Trimming at V came to 2 bases and at J to 6 bases, leaving 5 bases not matched to a gene. CDR1 and CDR2 (germline): SGDLS, YYNGEE. The CDR3 length is 15 residues. The CDR3 spells CASSVASGGGNEQFF. CDR3 sequence (DNA): TGTGCCAGCAGCGTGGCTAGCGGGGGTGGCAATGAGCAGTTCTTC.

Many counts were recorded for this clone. The J gene is TRBJ2-1, the V gene TRBV30; no clear D. CDR1 and CDR2 from the germline V gene are GTSNPN and SVGIG (reference sequence). The V end was cut by 0 bases, the J end by 9 bases, with 6 bases between. The CDR3 length is 11 residues. The CDR3 DNA reads TGTGCCTGGAGTGTAATGGCTGAGCAGTTCTTC. This codes for CAWSVMAEQFF.

The CDR3 region has the DNA TGTGCCAGCAGCCAAGATTCTGCGGGGGGGTACAATGAGCAGTTCTTC. It specifies CASSQDSAGGYNEQFF. The chain is built from TRBV4-2 and TRBJ2-1; 9 nucleotides match TRBD2. This CDR3 has 16 amino acids. From germline, CDR1 is LGHNA and CDR2 YNFKEQ. With V trimmed by 0 bases and J by 4 bases, 4 bases remained unmatched.

The V gene is TRBV9, the J gene TRBJ2-3; TRBD2 agrees at 8 bases. The CDR3 is 17 amino acids. Germline lookup yields CDR1 SGDLS and CDR2 YYNGEE. Trimming removed 0 bases from V and 0 bases from J; junction bases left unmatched: 6. CDR3 sequence (DNA): TGTGCCAGCAGCGTAGCGGGGGGGCCCGGTAGCACAGATACGCAGTATTTT. Translated: CASSVAGGPGSTDTQYF.